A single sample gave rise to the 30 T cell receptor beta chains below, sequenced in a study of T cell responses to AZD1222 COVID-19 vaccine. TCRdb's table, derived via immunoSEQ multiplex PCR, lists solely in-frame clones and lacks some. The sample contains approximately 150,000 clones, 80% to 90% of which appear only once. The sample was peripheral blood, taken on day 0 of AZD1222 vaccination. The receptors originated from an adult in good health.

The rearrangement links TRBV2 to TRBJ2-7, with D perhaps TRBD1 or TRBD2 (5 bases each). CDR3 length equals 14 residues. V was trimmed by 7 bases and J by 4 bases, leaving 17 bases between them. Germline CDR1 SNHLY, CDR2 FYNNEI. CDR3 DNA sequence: TGTGCCAGCATCCTGGCGAGGGGCGGATACGAGCAGTACTTC. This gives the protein CASILARGGYEQYF.

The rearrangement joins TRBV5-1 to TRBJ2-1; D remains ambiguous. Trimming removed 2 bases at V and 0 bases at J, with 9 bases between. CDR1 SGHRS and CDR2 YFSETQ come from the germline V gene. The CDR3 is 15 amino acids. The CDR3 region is CASSFESSSYNEQFF. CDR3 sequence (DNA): TGCGCCAGCAGCTTCGAGTCGAGCTCCTACAATGAGCAGTTCTTC.

CDR3 amino acids: CASSFGIPGINSPLHF. CDR3 sequence (DNA): TGTGCCAGCAGCTTCGGAATACCAGGGATTAATTCACCCCTCCACTTT. V and J are TRBV5-4 and TRBJ1-6; TRBD1 might be the D (5 bases). CDR3 length equals 16 residues. Germline V gives CDR1 SGHNT, CDR2 YYREEE (reference sequence). V was trimmed by 2 bases and J by 6 bases, leaving 15 bases between them. The full variable domain, rest sourced from reference TRBV5-4 and TRBJ1-6, is ETGVTQSPTHLIKTRGQQVTLRCSSQSGHNTVSWYQQALGQGPQFIFQYYREEENGRGNFPPRFSGLQFPNYSSELNVNALELDDSALYLCASSFGIPGINSPLHFGNGTRLTVT.

The CDR3 nucleotides read TGTGCCAGCAGCACGGCGGGAGGGCCTCGGGAGCAGTACTTC. Translating it yields CASSTAGGPREQYF. This chain links TRBV9 with TRBJ2-7; 9 bases align to TRBD2. The V gene end was trimmed by 4 bases and the J gene end by 7 bases; junction bases not matched to a gene: 9. The CDR3 loop spans 14 amino acids. The germline gives CDR1 SGDLS, CDR2 YYNGEE.

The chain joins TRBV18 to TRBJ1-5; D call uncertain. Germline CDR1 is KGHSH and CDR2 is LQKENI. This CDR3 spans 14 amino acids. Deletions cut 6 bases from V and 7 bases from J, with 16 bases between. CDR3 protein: CASSKGGVGQPQHF. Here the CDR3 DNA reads TGTGCCAGCTCCAAGGGCGGCGTCGGCCAGCCCCAGCATTTT.

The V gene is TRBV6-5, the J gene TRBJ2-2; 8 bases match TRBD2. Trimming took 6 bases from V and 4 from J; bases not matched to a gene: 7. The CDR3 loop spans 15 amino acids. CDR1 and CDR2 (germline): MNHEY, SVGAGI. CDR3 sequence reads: CASRTGTRVTGELFF. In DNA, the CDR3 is TGTGCCAGCAGGACCGGGACTAGGGTCACCGGGGAGCTGTTTTTT.

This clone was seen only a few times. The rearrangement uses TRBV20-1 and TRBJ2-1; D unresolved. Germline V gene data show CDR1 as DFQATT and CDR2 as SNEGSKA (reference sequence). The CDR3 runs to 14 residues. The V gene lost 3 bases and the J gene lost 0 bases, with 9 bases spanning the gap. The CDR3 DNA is TGCAGTGCTAGTTTGAGGAGCTCCTACAATGAGCAGTTCTTC. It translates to CSASLRSSYNEQFF.

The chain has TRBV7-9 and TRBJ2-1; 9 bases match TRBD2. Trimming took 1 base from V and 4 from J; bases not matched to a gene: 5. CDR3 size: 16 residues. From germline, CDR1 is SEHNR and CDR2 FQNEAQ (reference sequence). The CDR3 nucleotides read TGTGCCAGCAGCTTAGTGGGGACTAGCTTATACAATGAGCAGTTCTTC. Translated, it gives CASSLVGTSLYNEQFF. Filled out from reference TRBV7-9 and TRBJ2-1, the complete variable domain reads DTGVSQNPRHKITKRGQNVTFRCDPISEHNRLYWYRQTLGQGPEFLTYFQNEAQLEKSRLLSDRFSAERPKGSFSTLEIQRTEQGDSAMYLCASSLVGTSLYNEQFFGPGTRLTVL.

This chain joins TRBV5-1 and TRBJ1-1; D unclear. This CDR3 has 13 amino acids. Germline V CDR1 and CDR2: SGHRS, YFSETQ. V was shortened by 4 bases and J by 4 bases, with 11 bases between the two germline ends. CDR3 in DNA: TGCGCCAGCAGCCCCGGGGTTGGCACTGAAGCTTTCTTT. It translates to CASSPGVGTEAFF.

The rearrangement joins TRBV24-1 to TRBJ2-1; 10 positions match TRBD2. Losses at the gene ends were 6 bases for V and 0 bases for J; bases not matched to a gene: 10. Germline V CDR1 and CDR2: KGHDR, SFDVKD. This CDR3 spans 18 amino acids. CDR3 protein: CATSRLSGRGSSYNEQFF. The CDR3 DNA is TGTGCCACCAGTAGGCTCAGCGGGAGGGGGAGCTCCTACAATGAGCAGTTCTTC.

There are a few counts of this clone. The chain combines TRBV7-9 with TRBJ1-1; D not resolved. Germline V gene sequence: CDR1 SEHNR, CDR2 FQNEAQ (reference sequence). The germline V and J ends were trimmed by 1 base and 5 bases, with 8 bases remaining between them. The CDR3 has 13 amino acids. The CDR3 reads CASSLGGRTEAFF. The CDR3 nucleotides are TGTGCCAGCAGCTTAGGAGGGAGGACTGAAGCTTTCTTT.

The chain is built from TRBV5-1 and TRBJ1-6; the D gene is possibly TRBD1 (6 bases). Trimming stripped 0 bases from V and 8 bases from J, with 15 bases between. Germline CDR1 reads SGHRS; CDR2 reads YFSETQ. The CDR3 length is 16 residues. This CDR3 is CASSLALGGHDSPLHF. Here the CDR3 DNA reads TGCGCCAGCAGCTTGGCCCTCGGGGGGCATGATTCACCCCTCCACTTT.

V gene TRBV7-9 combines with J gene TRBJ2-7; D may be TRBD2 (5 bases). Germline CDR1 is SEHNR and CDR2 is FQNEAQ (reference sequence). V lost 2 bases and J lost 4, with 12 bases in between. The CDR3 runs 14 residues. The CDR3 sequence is CASSLSTTGYEQYF. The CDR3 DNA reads TGTGCCAGCAGCTTAAGCACCACGGGATACGAGCAGTACTTC.

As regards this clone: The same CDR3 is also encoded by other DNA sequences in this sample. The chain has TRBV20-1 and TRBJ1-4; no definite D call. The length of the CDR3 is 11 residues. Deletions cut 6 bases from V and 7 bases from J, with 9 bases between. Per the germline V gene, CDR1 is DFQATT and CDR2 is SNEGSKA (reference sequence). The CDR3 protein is CSAPLGEKLFF. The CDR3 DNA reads TGCAGTGCCCCCTTGGGTGAAAAACTGTTTTTT.

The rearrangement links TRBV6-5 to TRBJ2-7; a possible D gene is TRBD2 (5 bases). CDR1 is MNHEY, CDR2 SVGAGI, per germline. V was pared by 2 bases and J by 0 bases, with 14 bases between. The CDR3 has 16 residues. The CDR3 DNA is TGTGCCAGCAGTTACCGTATAGCGCTTAGCTCCTACGAGCAGTACTTC. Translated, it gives CASSYRIALSSYEQYF.

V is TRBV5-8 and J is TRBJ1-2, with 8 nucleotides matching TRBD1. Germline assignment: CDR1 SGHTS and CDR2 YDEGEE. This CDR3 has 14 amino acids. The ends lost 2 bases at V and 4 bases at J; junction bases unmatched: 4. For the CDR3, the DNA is TGTGCCAGCAGCTTTGGACAGGGTGGCTATGGCTACACCTTC. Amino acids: CASSFGQGGYGYTF.

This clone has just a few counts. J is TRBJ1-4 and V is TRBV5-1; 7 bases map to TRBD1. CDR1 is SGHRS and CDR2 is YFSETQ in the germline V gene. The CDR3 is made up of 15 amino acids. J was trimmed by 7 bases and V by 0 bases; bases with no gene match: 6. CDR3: CASSLGTGEGEKLFF. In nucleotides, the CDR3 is TGCGCCAGCAGCTTGGGAACAGGGGAGGGTGAAAAACTGTTTTTT.

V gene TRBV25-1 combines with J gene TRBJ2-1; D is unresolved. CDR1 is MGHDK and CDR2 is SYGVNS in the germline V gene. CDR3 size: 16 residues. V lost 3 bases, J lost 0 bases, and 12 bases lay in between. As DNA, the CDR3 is TGTGCCAGCAGTGATCTTTCGGTAAGCTCCTACAATGAGCAGTTCTTC. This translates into CASSDLSVSSYNEQFF.

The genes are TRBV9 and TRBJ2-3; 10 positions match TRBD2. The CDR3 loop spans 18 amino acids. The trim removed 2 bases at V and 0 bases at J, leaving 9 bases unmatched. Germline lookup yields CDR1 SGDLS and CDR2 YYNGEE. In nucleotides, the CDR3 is TGTGCCAGCAGCGTCTCTGCTAGCGGGGGCTCTAGCACAGATACGCAGTATTTT. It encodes CASSVSASGGSSTDTQYF.

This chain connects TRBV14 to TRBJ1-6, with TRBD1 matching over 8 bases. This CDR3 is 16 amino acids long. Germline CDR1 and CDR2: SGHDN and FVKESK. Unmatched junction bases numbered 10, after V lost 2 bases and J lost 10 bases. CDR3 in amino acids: CASSQLEGTGGSPLHF. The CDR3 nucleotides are TGTGCCAGCAGCCAACTAGAAGGGACAGGCGGCTCACCCCTCCACTTT.

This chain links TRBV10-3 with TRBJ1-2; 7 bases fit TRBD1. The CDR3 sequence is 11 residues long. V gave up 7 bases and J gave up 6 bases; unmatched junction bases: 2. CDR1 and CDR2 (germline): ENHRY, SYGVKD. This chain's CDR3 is CAIKTGNGYTF. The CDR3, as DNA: TGTGCCATCAAGACAGGGAATGGCTACACCTTC.

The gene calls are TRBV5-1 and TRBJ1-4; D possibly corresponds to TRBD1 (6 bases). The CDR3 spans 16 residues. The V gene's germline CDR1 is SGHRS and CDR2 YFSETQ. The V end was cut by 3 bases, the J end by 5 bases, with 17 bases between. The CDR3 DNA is TGCGCCAGCAGCTACCTACAGGGCGGAACAAATGAAAAACTGTTTTTT. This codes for CASSYLQGGTNEKLFF. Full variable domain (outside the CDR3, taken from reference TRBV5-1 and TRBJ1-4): KAGVTQTPRYLIKTRGQQVTLSCSPISGHRSVSWYQQTPGQGLQFLFEYFSETQRNKGNFPGRFSGRQFSNSRSEMNVSTLELGDSALYLCASSYLQGGTNEKLFFGSGTQLSVL.

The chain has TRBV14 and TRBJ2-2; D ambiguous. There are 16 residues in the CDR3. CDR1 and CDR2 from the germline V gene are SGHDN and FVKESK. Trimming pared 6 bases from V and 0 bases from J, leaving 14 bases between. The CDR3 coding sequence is TGTGCCAGCAGTCCACCGACGAACGCGAACACCGGGGAGCTGTTTTTT. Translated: CASSPPTNANTGELFF.

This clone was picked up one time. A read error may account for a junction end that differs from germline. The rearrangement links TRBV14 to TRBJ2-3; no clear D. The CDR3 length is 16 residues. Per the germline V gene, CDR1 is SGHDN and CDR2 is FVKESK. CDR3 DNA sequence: TGTGCCAGCAGCCCGTCCAACGGGTGGCGCACACATACGCAGTATTTT. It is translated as CASSPSNGWRTHTQYF.

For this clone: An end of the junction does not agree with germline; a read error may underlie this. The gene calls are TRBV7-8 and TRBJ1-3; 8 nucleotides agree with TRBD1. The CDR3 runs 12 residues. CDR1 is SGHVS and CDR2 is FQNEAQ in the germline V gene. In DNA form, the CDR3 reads TGTGCCAGCAGCTCTACAGGGGGGGATACGGATTTT. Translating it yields CASSSTGGDTDF.

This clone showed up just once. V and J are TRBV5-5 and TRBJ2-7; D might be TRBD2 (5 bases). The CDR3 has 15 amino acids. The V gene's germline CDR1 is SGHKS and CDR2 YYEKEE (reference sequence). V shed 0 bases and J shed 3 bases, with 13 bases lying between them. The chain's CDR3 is CASSLAGSTNYEQYF. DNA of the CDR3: TGTGCCAGCAGCTTGGCGGGGTCTACGAACTACGAGCAGTACTTC.

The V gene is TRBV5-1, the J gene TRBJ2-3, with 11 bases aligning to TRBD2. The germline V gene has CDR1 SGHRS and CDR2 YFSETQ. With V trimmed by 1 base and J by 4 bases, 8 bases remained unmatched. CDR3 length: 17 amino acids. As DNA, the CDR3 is TGCGCCAGCAGCTTGCGAGGTAGCGGGAGGGCCGCAGATACGCAGTATTTT. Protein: CASSLRGSGRAADTQYF.

The CDR3 reads CASSEGTSGVYNEQFF. The CDR3 DNA follows: TGCGCCAGCAGCGAGGGGACTAGCGGGGTATACAATGAGCAGTTCTTC. This sequence joins TRBV5-1 and TRBJ2-1; 13 nucleotides line up with TRBD2. The length of the CDR3 is 16 residues. V trimming: 4 bases; J trimming: 4 bases; junction bases outside the gene matches: 5. Per the germline V gene, CDR1 is SGHRS and CDR2 is YFSETQ.

The CDR3 is CASGGGNTGELFF. The CDR3 DNA follows: TGTGCCAGCGGGGGAGGGAACACCGGGGAGCTGTTTTTT. The chain recombines TRBV6-4 with TRBJ2-2; D might be TRBD2 (6 bases). Deletions cut 8 bases from V and 1 base from J, with 8 bases between. CDR3 length: 13 amino acids. CDR1 and CDR2 from the germline V gene are MRHNA and SNTAGT.

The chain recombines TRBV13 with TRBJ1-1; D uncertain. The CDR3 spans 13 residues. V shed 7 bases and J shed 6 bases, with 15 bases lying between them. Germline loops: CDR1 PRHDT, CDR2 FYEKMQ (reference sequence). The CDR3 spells CASTDPLGAEAFF. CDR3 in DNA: TGTGCCAGCACCGACCCCTTAGGAGCTGAAGCTTTCTTT. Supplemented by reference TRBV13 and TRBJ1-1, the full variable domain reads AAGVIQSPRHLIKEKRETATLKCYPIPRHDTVYWYQQGPGQDPQFLISFYEKMQSDKGSIPDRFSAQQFSDYHSELNMSSLELGDSALYFCASTDPLGAEAFFGQGTRLTVV.